Shown below are 18 T cell receptor beta chains from a single sample sequenced in a study of T cells in Graves' hyperthyroidism and ophthalmopathy. Researchers took RNA transcripts and amplified the TCR beta CDR3 regions from them. The TCR CDR3 was amplified in a first-round RT-PCR using the HTBI primer set. Via MiXCR, TCRdb re-called the multiplex PCR reads, giving one row per CDR3 protein. The sample has 350,000 or so distinct CDR3 sequences; approximately 18% are singletons. The source material was blood. These receptors were taken from a woman in her twenties or thirties with Graves' hyperthyroidism that later progressed to Graves' ophthalmopathy.

This chain uses TRBV6-1 with TRBJ2-4, with 13 bases matching TRBD2. The CDR3 spans 16 residues. The germline CDR1 and CDR2 sequences are MNHNS and SASEGT. V dropped 9 bases and J dropped 6; count of bases not matched to a gene: 11. This CDR3 is CASGTSGAWGGNIQYF. The CDR3 nucleotides are TGTGCCAGTGGGACTAGCGGGGCCTGGGGTGGAAACATTCAGTACTTC.

At least ten counts were recorded for this clonotype. This chain connects TRBV10-3 to TRBJ1-1; 7 positions match TRBD1. V lost 6 bases and J lost 4; bases outside the gene matches: 8. There are 14 residues in the CDR3. The germline V gene has CDR1 ENHRY and CDR2 SYGVKD. The CDR3 sequence is CAIRGTAGGTEAFF. The CDR3 DNA is TGTGCCATCAGGGGGACAGCCGGAGGCACTGAAGCTTTCTTT.

The rearrangement joins TRBV9 to TRBJ2-7; either TRBD1 or TRBD2 may fit D (5 bases each). This CDR3 contains 15 residues. Trimming cost V 0 bases and J 4 bases, with 14 bases left between them. The V gene's germline CDR1 is SGDLS and CDR2 YYNGEE. CDR3 loop: CASSVDGTTDYEQYF. The CDR3 region has the DNA TGTGCCAGCAGCGTAGATGGGACCACGGATTACGAGCAGTACTTC.

There are many counts of this clonotype. The chain has TRBV29-1 and TRBJ2-7; the D gene is possibly TRBD2 (5 bases). This CDR3 contains 12 residues. The germline V gene has CDR1 SQVTM and CDR2 ANQGSEA. The ends were cut back, 4 bases at V and 7 bases at J, with 14 bases in the middle. DNA of the CDR3: TGCAGCGTTGGGGAGACTCGGGTTGAGCAGTACTTC. Translated: CSVGETRVEQYF.

This clonotype was observed a few times. CDR3 nucleotide sequence: TGTGCCAGCAGCCAAGAGGGGACGGGGACCCAGTACTTC. As protein: CASSQEGTGTQYF. The chain couples TRBV3-1 to TRBJ2-5, with D perhaps matching TRBD1 or TRBD2 (5 bases each). CDR1 and CDR2 (germline): LGHDT, YNNKEL (reference sequence). The CDR3 is 13 residues long. V lost 0 bases, J lost 7 bases, and 9 bases lay in between.

This clonotype was detected many times. V is TRBV28 and J is TRBJ1-5; no reliable D call. There are 14 residues in the CDR3. Trimming took 7 bases from V and 5 from J, leaving 15 bases between them. CDR1 is MDHEN and CDR2 is SYDVKM in the germline V gene. CDR3 region: CASTNPGSYQPQHF. CDR3 in DNA: TGTGCCAGCACCAATCCGGGTTCCTATCAGCCCCAGCATTTT.

This clonotype was counted many times. V gene TRBV3-1 combines with J gene TRBJ2-5; D is possibly TRBD2 (5 bases). This CDR3 comprises 11 residues. Germline CDR1 reads LGHDT; CDR2 reads YNNKEL (reference sequence). V lost 8 bases and J 5 bases, leaving 9 bases between the germline ends. CDR3: CASRRGETQYF. In DNA form, the CDR3 reads TGTGCCAGCCGAAGAGGGGAGACCCAGTACTTC.

This clonotype was recorded many times. The chain joins TRBV10-3 to TRBJ1-2, with a possible D match to TRBD1 (6 bases). CDR1 ENHRY and CDR2 SYGVKD come from the germline V gene. V shed 2 bases and J shed 3 bases, with 13 bases lying between them. CDR3 length: 15 residues. The CDR3 coding sequence is TGTGCCATCAGTGAGAACGGACAGAGATACTATGGCTACACCTTC. It encodes CAISENGQRYYGYTF.

The chain carries TRBV6-2 or TRBV6-3 and TRBJ2-3, with D possibly matching TRBD2 (7 bases). CDR1 and CDR2 (germline): MNHEY, SVGEGT. V lost 2 bases and J lost 8, with 20 bases in between. CDR3 size: 16 residues. This chain's CDR3 is CASSYDGGGGRGTQYF. The CDR3 region has the DNA TGTGCCAGCAGTTACGATGGGGGCGGGGGTAGAGGTACGCAGTATTTT.

This clonotype turned up a few times. The gene calls are TRBV19 and TRBJ1-1; the match to TRBD1 covers 10 bases. This CDR3 spans 15 amino acids. Trimming took 10 bases from V and 0 from J; bases not matched to a gene: 8. Germline-derived CDR1 and CDR2 are LNHDA and SQIVND (reference sequence). CDR3 nucleotides: TGTGCCACCTTGGGGACAGGGGTTTTGAACACTGAAGCTTTCTTT. Translating gives CATLGTGVLNTEAFF.

The CDR3: CASSFTATTTDTQYF. The CDR3 coding sequence is TGTGCCAGCAGCTTCACTGCGACTACCACAGATACGCAGTATTTT. J is TRBJ2-3 and V is TRBV7-3, with D tentatively TRBD2 (5 bases). Germline V gene sequence: CDR1 SGHTA, CDR2 FQGTGA. Trimming removed 3 bases at V and 2 bases at J, with 12 bases between. This CDR3 has 15 residues.

This clonotype was counted at least ten times. The chain employs TRBV6-1 and TRBJ2-5; 8 nucleotides line up with TRBD2. The CDR3 runs to 14 residues. Losses at the gene ends were 5 bases for V and 4 bases for J; bases not matched to a gene: 6. CDR1 is MNHNS and CDR2 is SASEGT in the germline V gene. The CDR3 spells CASSSRTSRETQYF. The CDR3 coding sequence is TGTGCCAGCAGTTCTAGGACTAGCAGAGAGACCCAGTACTTC.

This clonotype has just a few counts. The J gene is TRBJ2-1, the V gene TRBV29-1; D gene ambiguous. Germline V gene sequence: CDR1 SQVTM, CDR2 ANQGSEA. This CDR3 has 13 amino acids. Trimming took 5 bases from V and 2 from J, leaving 10 bases between them. The CDR3 loop reads CSVLPVTYNEQFF. In DNA form, the CDR3 reads TGCAGCGTTTTGCCAGTTACCTACAATGAGCAGTTCTTC.

This clonotype was detected ten times or more. The J gene is TRBJ2-7, the V gene TRBV28; 7 bases are shared with TRBD2. Germline V CDR1 and CDR2: MDHEN, SYDVKM. The CDR3 covers 15 residues. V was pared by 3 bases and J by 0 bases, with 5 bases of the junction left unmatched. The CDR3 region has the DNA TGTGCCAGCAGTTTCGCGGGAGAGGGCTCCTACGAGCAGTACTTC. This encodes CASSFAGEGSYEQYF.

The chain has TRBV28 and TRBJ1-1, with D maybe TRBD1 (6 bases). Between the trimmed V and J ends, which lost 3 bases and 1 base, there was a span of 12 bases. The CDR3 covers 15 residues. CDR1 MDHEN and CDR2 SYDVKM come from the germline V gene. CDR3 loop: CASSFRGSGNTEAFF. For the CDR3, the DNA is TGTGCCAGCAGTTTTAGGGGGAGTGGGAACACTGAAGCTTTCTTT.

CDR3 DNA sequence: TGTGCCAGCGACCACCCCGCCAGCAATCAGCCCCAGCATTTT. Amino acids: CASDHPASNQPQHF. The chain couples TRBV19 to TRBJ1-5, with D hard to call. This CDR3 spans 14 amino acids. Between the trimmed V and J ends, which lost 9 bases and 1 base, there was a span of 13 bases. Germline V gives CDR1 LNHDA, CDR2 SQIVND (reference sequence).

This clonotype was recorded at least ten times. This chain joins TRBV6-1 and TRBJ1-1; D is unclear. The CDR3 has 15 amino acids. Trimming left V 4 bases short and J 4 bases short, with 16 bases between. Germline V gene lookup returns CDR1 MNHNS and CDR2 SASEGT. The CDR3 here is CASSGSASLGTEAFF. The CDR3 coding sequence is TGTGCCAGCAGTGGCTCCGCGAGTTTGGGCACTGAAGCTTTCTTT.

This clonotype has ten or more counts. The chain couples TRBV11-2 to TRBJ2-1; D may be TRBD2 (6 bases). The germline V and J ends were trimmed by 5 bases and 2 bases, with 10 bases remaining between them. This CDR3 has 14 residues. The germline V gene encodes CDR1 SGHAT and CDR2 FQNNGV. The DNA for the CDR3 is TGTGCCAGCAGCCCAGGAGGGGCCTACAATGAGCAGTTCTTC. It specifies CASSPGGAYNEQFF.